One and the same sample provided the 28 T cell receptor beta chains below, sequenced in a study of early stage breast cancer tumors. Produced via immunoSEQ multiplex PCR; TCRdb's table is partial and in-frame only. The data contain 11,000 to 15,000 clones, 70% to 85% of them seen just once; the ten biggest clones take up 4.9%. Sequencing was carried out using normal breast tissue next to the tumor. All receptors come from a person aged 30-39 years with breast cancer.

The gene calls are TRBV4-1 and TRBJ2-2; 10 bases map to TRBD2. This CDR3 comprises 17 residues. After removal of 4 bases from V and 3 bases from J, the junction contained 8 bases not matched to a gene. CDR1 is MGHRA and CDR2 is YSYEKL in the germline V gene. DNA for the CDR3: TGCGCCAGCAGCCCGGGTGCTAGCGGGAGAGACACCGGGGAGCTGTTTTTT. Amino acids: CASSPGASGRDTGELFF.

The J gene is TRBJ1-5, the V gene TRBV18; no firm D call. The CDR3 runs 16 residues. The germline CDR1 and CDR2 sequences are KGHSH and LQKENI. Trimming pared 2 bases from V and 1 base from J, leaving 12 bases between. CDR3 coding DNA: TGTGCCAGCTCACCAGAGATAGTGGGGAGCAATCAGCCCCAGCATTTT. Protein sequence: CASSPEIVGSNQPQHF.

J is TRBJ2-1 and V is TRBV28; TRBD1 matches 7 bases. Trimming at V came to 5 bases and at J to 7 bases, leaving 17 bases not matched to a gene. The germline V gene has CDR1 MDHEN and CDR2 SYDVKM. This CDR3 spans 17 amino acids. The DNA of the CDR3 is TGTGCCAGCAGTCCCGATCGGACAGGCCGCTGGATAAATGAGCAGTTCTTC. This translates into CASSPDRTGRWINEQFF.

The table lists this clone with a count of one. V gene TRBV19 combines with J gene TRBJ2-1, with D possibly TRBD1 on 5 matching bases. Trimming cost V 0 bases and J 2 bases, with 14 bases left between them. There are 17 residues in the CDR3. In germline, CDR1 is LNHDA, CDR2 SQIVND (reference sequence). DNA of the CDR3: TGTGCCAGTAGTATAGATGGGGCAGGGATAGCCTACAATGAGCAGTTCTTC. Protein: CASSIDGAGIAYNEQFF.

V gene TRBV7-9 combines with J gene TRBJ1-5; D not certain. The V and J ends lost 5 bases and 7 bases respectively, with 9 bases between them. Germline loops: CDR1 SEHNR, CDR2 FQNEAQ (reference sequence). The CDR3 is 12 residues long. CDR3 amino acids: CASSADGQPQHF. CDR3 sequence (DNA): TGTGCCAGCAGCGCAGATGGGCAGCCCCAGCATTTT.

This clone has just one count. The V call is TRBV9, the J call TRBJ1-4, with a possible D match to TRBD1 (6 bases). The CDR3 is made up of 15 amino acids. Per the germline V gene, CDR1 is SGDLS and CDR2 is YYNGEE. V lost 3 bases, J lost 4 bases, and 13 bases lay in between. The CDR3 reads CASSESQGINEKLFF. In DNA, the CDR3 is TGTGCCAGCAGCGAATCCCAGGGGATTAATGAAAAACTGTTTTTT.

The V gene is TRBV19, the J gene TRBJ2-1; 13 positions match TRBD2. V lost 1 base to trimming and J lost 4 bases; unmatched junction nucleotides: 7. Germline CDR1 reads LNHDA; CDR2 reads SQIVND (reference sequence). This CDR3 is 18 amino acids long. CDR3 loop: CASSIGTRLAGGYNEQFF. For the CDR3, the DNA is TGTGCCAGTAGTATAGGTACCCGACTAGCGGGAGGATACAATGAGCAGTTCTTC. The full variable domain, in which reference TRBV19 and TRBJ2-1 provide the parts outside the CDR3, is DGGITQSPKYLFRKEGQNVTLSCEQNLNHDAMYWYRQDPGQGLRLIYYSQIVNDFQKGDIAEGYSVSREKKESFPLTVTSAQKNPTAFYLCASSIGTRLAGGYNEQFFGPGTRLTVL.

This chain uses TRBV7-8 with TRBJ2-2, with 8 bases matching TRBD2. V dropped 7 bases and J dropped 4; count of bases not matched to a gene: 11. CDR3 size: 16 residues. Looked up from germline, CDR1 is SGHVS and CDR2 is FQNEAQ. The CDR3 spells CASTSGRGVVTGELFF. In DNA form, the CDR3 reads TGTGCCAGCACCAGCGGGAGAGGGGTGGTCACCGGGGAGCTGTTTTTT.

The CDR3 DNA follows: TGTGCCAGCAGCCGTCTACCGGGACAGGGAATGGAGACCCAGTACTTC. Translating it yields CASSRLPGQGMETQYF. The gene calls are TRBV7-2 and TRBJ2-5, with TRBD1 matching over 9 bases. CDR1 SGHTA and CDR2 FQGNSA come from the germline V gene. V lost 5 bases and J lost 5; bases outside the gene matches: 12. CDR3 length: 16 amino acids.

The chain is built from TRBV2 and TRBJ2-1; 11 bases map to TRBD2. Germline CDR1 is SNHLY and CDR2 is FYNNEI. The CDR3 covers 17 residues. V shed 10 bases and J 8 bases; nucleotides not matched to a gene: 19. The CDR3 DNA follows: TGTGCCAACGTCTTAGCGGGAGGGGCCCCTTTTCTCGATGAGCAGTTCTTC. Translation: CANVLAGGAPFLDEQFF.

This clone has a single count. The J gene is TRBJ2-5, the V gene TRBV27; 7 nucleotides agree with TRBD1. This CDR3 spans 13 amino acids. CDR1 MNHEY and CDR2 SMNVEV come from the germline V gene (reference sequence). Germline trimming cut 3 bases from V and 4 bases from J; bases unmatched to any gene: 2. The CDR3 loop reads CASSFSGGETQYF. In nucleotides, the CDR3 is TGTGCCAGCAGTTTTTCAGGGGGAGAGACCCAGTACTTC.

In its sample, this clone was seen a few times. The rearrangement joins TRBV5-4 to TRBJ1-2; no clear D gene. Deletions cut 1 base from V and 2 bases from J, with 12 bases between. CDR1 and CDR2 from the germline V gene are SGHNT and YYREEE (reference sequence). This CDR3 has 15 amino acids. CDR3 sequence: CASSLPRGGNYGYTF. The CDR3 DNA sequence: TGTGCCAGCAGCTTGCCGCGGGGAGGCAACTATGGCTACACCTTC.

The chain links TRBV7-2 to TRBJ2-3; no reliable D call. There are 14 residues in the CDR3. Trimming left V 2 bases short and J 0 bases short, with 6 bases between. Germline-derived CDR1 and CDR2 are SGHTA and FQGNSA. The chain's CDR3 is CASSLRSSTDTQYF. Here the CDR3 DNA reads TGTGCCAGCAGCTTACGATCTAGCACAGATACGCAGTATTTT.

CDR3 protein: CASSPRARENYGYTF. CDR3 bases: TGTGCCAGCAGCCCCCGTGCGAGGGAAAACTATGGCTACACCTTC. The chain links TRBV9 to TRBJ1-2; D unclear. CDR1 SGDLS and CDR2 YYNGEE come from the germline V gene. The CDR3 is made up of 15 amino acids. Deletions cut 4 bases from V and 2 bases from J, with 15 bases between. Full variable domain (outside the CDR3, taken from reference TRBV9 and TRBJ1-2): DSGVTQTPKHLITATGQRVTLRCSPRSGDLSVYWYQQSLDQGLQFLIQYYNGEERAKGNILERFSAQQFPDLHSELNLSSLELGDSALYFCASSPRARENYGYTFGSGTRLTVV.

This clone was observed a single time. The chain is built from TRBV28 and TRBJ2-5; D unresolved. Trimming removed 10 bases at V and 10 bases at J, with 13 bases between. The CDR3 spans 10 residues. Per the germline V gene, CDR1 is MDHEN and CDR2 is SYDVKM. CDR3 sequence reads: CATSGWDQYF. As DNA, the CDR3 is TGTGCCACCTCCGGTTGGGACCAGTACTTC.

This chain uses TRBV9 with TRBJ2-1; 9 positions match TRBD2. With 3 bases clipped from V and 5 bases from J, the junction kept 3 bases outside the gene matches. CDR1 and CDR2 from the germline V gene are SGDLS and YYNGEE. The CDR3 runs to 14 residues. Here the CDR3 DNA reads TGTGCCAGCAGCGGGACTAGCGAACACAATGAGCAGTTCTTC. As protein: CASSGTSEHNEQFF.

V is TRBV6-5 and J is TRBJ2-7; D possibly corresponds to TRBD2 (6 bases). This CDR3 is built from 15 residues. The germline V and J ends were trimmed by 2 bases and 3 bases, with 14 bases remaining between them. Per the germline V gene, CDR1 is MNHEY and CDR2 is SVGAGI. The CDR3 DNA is TGTGCCAGCAGTTACGGAGGGGTCCTTCGCTACGAGCAGTACTTC. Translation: CASSYGGVLRYEQYF.

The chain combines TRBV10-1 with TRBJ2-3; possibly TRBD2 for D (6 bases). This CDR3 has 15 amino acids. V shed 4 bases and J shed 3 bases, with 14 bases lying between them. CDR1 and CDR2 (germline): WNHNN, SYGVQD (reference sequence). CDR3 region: CASSALREYTDTQYF. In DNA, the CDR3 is TGCGCCAGCAGTGCATTGCGGGAATATACAGATACGCAGTATTTT.

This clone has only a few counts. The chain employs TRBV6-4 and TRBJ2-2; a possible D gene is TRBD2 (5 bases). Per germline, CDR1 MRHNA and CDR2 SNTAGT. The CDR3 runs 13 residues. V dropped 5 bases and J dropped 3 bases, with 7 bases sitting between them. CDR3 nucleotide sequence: TGTGCCAGCAGTCCCGGGGACACCGGGGAGCTGTTTTTT. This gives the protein CASSPGDTGELFF.

The CDR3 region has the DNA TGTGCCAGCTCCCCGAATGGGCACCAGCGGGAGACCCAGTACTTC. Its protein is CASSPNGHQRETQYF. This chain joins TRBV18 and TRBJ2-5; D might be TRBD2 (5 bases). Trimming removed 6 bases at V and 5 bases at J, with 19 bases between. CDR3 size: 15 residues. CDR1 is KGHSH and CDR2 is LQKENI in the germline V gene. The entire variable domain, with the rest obtained from reference TRBV18 and TRBJ2-5, is as follows: NAGVMQNPRHLVRRRGQEARLRCSPMKGHSHVYWYRQLPEEGLKFMVYLQKENIIDESGMPKERFSAEFPKEGPSILRIQQVVRGDSAAYFCASSPNGHQRETQYFGPGTRLLVL.

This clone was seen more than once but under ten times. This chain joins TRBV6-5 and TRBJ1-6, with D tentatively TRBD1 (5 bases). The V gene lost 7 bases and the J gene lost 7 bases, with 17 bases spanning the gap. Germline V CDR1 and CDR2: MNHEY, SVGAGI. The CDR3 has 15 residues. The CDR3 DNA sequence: TGTGCCAGCACCATCCCCGGGGACCCAAATTCACCCCTCCACTTT. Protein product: CASTIPGDPNSPLHF.

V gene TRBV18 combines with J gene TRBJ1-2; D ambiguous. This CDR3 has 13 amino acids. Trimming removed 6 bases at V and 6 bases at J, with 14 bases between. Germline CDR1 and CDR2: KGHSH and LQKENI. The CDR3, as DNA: TGTGCCAGCTCGAAGGACCCCACTGATGGCTACACCTTC. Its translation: CASSKDPTDGYTF.

The CDR3 DNA is TGTGCCAGCAGCAGAGGAAACATTCAGTACTTC. The encoded protein is CASSRGNIQYF. V gene TRBV21-1 combines with J gene TRBJ2-4; the table's D gene call, TRBD2, was not cross checked with the DNA. TRBV21-1 represents a pseudogene. The CDR3 runs to 11 residues.

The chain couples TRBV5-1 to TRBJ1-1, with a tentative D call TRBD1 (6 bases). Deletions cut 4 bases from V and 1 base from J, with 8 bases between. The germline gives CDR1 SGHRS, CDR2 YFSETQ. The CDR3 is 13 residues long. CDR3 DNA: TGCGCCAGCAGCCGGGGACAGAACACTGAAGCTTTCTTT. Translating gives CASSRGQNTEAFF.

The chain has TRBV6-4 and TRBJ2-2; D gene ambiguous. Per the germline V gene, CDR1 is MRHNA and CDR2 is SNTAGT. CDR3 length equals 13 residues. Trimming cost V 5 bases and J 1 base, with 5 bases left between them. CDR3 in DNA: TGTGCCAGCAGTCCTTTGAACACCGGGGAGCTGTTTTTT. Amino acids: CASSPLNTGELFF.

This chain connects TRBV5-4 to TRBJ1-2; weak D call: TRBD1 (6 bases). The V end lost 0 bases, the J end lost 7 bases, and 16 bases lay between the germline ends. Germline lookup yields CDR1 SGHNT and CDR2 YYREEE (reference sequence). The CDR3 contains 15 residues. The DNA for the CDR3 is TGTGCCAGCAGCTTGGGCGTGGGACCGGGGGCTGGCTACACCTTC. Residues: CASSLGVGPGAGYTF.

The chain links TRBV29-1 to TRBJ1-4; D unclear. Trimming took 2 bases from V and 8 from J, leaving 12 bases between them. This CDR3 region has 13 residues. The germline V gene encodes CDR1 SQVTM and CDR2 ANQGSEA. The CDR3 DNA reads TGCAGCGTTGAACCGGAGGTTGGGGAAAAACTGTTTTTT. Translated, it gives CSVEPEVGEKLFF.

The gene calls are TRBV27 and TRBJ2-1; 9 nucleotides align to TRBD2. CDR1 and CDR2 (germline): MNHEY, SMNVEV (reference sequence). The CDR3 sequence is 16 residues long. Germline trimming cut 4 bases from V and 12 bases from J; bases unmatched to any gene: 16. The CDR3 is CASSYRGLAPEGGQFF. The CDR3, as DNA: TGTGCCAGCAGTTACCGGGGACTAGCACCCGAAGGGGGGCAGTTCTTC.